This T cell receptor (beta chain) was observed in a study of cytomegalovirus exposure and HLA in healthy donors. This clone was picked up a small number of times. The PCR contained 60 Vbeta and 13 Jbeta primers. The protocol was immunoSEQ multiplex PCR, while the TCRdb copy is restricted to in-frame clones and leaves out a portion. The repertoire has 150,000 or so clones, around three quarters of them found once; the top ten carry about 13%. This TCR came from a middle-aged man in good health and CMV-seropositive. Source material: PBMCs.

The CDR3 sequence is CAWSPRVYEQYF. In nucleotides, the CDR3 is TGTGCCTGGAGCCCGAGGGTCTACGAGCAGTACTTC. The V call is TRBV30, the J call TRBJ2-7; the D gene is possibly TRBD2 (5 bases). CDR1 GTSNPN and CDR2 SVGIG come from the germline V gene (reference sequence). The CDR3 sequence is 12 residues long. Trimming pared 3 bases from V and 3 bases from J, leaving 9 bases between.